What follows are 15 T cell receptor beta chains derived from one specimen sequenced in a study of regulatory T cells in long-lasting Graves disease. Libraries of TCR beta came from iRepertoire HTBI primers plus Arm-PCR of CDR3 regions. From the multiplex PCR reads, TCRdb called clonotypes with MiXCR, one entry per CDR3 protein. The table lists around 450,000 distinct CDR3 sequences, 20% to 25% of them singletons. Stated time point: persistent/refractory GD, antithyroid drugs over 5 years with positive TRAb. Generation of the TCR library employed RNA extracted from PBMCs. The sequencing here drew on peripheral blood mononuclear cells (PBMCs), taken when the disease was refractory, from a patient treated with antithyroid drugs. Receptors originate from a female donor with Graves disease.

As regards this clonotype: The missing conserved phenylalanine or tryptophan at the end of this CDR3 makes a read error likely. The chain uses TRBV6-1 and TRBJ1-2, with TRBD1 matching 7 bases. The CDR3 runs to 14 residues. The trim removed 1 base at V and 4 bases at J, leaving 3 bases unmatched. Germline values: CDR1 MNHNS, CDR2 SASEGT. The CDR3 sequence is CASSEDAGGYGYTS. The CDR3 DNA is TGTGCCAGCAGTGAAGACGCAGGGGGCTATGGCTACACCTCC.

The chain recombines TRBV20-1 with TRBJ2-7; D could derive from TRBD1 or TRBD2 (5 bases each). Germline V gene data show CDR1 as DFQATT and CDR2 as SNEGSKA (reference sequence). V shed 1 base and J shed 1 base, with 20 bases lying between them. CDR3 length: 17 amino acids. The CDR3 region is CSARGPLHGTTSYEQYF. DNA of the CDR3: TGCAGTGCTAGAGGACCCCTTCACGGGACGACTTCCTACGAGCAGTACTTC.

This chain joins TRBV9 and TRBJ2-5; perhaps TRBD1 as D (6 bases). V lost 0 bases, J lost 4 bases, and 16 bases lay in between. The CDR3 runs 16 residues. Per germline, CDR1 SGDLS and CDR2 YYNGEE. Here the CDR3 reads CASSVETGRRGETQYF. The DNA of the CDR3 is TGTGCCAGCAGCGTAGAAACAGGGAGAAGAGGAGAGACCCAGTACTTC. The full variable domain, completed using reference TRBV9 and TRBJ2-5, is DSGVTQTPKHLITATGQRVTLRCSPRSGDLSVYWYQQSLDQGLQFLIQYYNGEERAKGNILERFSAQQFPDLHSELNLSSLELGDSALYFCASSVETGRRGETQYFGPGTRLLVL.

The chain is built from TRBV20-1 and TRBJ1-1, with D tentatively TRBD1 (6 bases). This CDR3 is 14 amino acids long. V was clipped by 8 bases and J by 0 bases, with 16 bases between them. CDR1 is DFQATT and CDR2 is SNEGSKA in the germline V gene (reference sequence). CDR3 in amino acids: CSRWGLTMNTEAFF. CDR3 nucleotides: TGCAGTAGATGGGGGCTCACTATGAACACTGAAGCTTTCTTT.

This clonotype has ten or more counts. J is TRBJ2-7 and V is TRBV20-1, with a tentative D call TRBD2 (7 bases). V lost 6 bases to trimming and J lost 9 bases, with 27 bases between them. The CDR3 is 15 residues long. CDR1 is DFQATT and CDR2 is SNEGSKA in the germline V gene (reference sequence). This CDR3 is CSATWAGAHDTGQYF. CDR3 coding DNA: TGCAGTGCAACCTGGGCGGGGGCTCATGATACTGGGCAGTACTTC.

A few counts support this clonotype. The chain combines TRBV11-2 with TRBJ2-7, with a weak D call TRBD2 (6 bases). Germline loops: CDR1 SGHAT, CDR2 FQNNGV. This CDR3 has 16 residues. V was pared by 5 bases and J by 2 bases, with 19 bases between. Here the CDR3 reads CASSPYSGSRAYEQYF. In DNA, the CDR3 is TGTGCCAGCAGCCCTTATAGCGGATCCAGGGCCTACGAGCAGTACTTC.

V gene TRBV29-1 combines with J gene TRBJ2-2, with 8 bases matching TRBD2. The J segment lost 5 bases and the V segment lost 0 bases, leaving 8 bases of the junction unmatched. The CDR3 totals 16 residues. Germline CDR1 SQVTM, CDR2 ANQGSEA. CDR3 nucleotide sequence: TGCAGCGTTGAAGACGGGGCGTCTAGCGGGACCGGGGAGCTGTTTTTT. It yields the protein CSVEDGASSGTGELFF.

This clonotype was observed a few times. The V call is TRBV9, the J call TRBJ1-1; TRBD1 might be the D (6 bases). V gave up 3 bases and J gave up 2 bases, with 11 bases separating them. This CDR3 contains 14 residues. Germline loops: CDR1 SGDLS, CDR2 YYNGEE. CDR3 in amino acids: CASSAGQSNTEAFF. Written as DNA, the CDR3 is TGTGCCAGCAGCGCCGGACAGAGCAACACTGAAGCTTTCTTT.

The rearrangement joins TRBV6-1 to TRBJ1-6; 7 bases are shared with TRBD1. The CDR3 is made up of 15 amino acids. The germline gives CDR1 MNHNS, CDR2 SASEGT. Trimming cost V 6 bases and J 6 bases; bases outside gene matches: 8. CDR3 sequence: CASRPPTGLNSPLHF. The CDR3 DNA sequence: TGTGCCAGCAGGCCCCCGACAGGGCTTAATTCACCCCTCCACTTT.

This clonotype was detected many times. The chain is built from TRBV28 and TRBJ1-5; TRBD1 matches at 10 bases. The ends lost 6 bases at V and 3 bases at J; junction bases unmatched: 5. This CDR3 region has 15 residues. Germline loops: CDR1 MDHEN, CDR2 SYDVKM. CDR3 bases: TGTGCCAGCAGACGAGGGACAGGGGTCAATCAGCCCCAGCATTTT. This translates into CASRRGTGVNQPQHF.

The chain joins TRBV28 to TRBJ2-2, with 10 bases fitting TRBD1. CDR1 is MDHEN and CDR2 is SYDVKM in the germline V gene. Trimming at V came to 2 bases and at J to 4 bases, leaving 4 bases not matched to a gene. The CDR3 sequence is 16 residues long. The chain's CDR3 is CASSLPGQGTTGELFF. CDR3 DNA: TGTGCCAGCAGTTTACCGGGACAGGGGACCACCGGGGAGCTGTTTTTT.

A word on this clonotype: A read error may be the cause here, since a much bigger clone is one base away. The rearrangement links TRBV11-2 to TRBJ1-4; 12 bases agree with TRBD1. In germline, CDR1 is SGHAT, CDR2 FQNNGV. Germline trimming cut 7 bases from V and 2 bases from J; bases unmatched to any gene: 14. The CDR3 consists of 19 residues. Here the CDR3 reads CASNLAGTGGFPTNEKLFF. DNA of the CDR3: TGTGCCAGCAACTTGGCGGGGACAGGGGGCTTTCCTACTAATGAAAAACTGTTTTTT.

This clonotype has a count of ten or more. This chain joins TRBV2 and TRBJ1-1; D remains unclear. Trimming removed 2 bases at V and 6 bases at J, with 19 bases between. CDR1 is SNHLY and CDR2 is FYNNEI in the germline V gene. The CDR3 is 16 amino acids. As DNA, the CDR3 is TGTGCCAGCAGTGAAATTCCGGTAGAGGCGGGTCCTGAAGCTTTCTTT. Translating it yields CASSEIPVEAGPEAFF.

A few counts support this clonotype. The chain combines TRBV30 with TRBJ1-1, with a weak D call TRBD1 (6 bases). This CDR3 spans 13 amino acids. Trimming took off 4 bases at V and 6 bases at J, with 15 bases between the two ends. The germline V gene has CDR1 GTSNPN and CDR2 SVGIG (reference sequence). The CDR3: CAWTQGGFSEAFF. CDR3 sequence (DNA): TGTGCCTGGACACAGGGAGGCTTCTCTGAAGCTTTCTTT.

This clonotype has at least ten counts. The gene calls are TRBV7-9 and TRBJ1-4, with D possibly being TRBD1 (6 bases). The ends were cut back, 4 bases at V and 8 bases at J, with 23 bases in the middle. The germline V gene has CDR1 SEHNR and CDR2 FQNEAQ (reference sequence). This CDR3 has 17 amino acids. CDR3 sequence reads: CASSSPLGGGKREKLFF. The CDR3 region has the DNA TGTGCCAGCAGCTCACCCTTAGGGGGGGGAAAACGGGAAAAACTGTTTTTT.